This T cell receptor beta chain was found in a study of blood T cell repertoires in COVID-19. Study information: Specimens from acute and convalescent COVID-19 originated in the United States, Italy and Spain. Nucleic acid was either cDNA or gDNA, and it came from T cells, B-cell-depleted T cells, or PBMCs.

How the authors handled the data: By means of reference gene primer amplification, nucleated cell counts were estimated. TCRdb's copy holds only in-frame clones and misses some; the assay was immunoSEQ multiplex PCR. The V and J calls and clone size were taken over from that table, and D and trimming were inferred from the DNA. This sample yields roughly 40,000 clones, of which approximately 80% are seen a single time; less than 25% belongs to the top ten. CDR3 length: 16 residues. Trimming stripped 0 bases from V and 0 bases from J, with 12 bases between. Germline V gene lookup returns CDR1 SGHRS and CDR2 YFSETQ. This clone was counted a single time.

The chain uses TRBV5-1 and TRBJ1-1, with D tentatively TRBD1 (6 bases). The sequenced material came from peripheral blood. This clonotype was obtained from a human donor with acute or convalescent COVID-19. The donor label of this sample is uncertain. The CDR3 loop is CASSLGQVFMNTEAFF. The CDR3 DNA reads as TGCGCCAGCAGCTTGGGACAGGTTTTCATGAACACTGAAGCTTTCTTT. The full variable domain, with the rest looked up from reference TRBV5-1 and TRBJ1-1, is KAGVTQTPRYLIKTRGQQVTLSCSPISGHRSVSWYQQTPGQGLQFLFEYFSETQRNKGNFPGRFSGRQFSNSRSEMNVSTLELGDSALYLCASSLGQVFMNTEAFFGQGTRLTVV.